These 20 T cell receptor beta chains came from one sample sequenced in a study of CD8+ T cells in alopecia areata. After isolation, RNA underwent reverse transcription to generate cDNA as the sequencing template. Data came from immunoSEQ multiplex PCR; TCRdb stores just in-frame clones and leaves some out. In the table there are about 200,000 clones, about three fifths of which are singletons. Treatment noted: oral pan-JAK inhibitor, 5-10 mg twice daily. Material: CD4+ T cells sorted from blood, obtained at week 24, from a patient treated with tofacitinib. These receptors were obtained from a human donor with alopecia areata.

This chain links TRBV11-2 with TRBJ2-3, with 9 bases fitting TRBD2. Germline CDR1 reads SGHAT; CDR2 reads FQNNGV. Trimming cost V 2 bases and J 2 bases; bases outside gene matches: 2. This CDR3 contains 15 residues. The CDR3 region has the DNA TGTGCCAGCAGCTTAAAGCGGGGGGTCACAGATACGCAGTATTTT. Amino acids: CASSLKRGVTDTQYF.

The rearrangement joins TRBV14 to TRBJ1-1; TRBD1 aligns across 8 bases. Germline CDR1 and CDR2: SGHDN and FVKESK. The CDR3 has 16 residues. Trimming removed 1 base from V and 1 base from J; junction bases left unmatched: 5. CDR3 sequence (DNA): TGTGCCAGCAGCCAAGTGACGGACAGGGAGAACACTGAAGCTTTCTTT. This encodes CASSQVTDRENTEAFF.

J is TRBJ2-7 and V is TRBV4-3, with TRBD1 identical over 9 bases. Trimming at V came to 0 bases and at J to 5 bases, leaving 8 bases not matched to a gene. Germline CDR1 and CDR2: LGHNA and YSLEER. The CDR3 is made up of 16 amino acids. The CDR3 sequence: CASSQERTGVGHEQYF. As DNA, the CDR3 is TGCGCCAGCAGCCAAGAGAGGACAGGGGTGGGTCACGAGCAGTACTTC.

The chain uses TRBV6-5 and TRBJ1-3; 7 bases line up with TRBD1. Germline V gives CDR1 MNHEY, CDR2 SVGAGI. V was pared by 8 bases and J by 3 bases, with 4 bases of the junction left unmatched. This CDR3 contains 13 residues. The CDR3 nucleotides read TGTGCCAGCCACAGGGGAGATGGAAACACCATATATTTT. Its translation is CASHRGDGNTIYF.

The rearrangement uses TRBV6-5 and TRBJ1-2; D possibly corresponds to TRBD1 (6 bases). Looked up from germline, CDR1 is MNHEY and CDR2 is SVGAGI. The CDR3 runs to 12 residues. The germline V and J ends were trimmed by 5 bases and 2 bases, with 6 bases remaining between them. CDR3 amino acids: CASSDRNYGYTF. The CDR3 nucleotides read TGTGCCAGCAGTGACAGGAACTATGGCTACACCTTC.

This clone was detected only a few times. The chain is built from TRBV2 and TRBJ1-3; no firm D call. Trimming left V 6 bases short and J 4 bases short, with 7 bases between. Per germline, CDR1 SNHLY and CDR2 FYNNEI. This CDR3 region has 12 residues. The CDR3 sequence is CASSYPGNTIYF. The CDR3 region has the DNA TGTGCCAGCAGCTACCCGGGAAACACCATATATTTT.

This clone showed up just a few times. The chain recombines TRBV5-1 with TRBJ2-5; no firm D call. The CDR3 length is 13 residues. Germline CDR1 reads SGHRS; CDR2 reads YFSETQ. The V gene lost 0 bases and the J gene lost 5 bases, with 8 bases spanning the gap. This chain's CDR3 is CASSLGARETQYF. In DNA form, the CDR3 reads TGCGCCAGCAGCTTGGGGGCTCGGGAGACCCAGTACTTC.

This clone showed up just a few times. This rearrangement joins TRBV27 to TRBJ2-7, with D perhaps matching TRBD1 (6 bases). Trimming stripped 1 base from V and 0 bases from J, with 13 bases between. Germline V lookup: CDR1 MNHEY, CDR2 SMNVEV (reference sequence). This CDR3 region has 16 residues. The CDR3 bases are TGTGCCAGCAGTTTATTCCAGGGGCCATTCTCCTACGAGCAGTACTTC. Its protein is CASSLFQGPFSYEQYF.

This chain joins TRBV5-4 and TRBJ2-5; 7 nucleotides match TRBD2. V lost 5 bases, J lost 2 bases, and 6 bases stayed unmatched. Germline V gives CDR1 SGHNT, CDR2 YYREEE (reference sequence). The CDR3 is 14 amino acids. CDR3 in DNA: TGTGCCAGCAGAGAAGGGACTACTCAAGAGACCCAGTACTTC. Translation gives CASREGTTQETQYF. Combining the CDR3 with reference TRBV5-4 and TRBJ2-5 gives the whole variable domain ETGVTQSPTHLIKTRGQQVTLRCSSQSGHNTVSWYQQALGQGPQFIFQYYREEENGRGNFPPRFSGLQFPNYSSELNVNALELDDSALYLCASREGTTQETQYFGPGTRLLVL.

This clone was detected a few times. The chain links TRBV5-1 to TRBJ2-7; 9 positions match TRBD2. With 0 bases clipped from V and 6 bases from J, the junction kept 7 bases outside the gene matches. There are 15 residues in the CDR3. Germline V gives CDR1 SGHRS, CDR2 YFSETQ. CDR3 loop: CASSLDGGRATEQYF. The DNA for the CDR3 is TGCGCCAGCAGCTTGGACGGCGGGAGGGCCACCGAGCAGTACTTC. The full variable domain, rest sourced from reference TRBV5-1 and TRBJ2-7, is KAGVTQTPRYLIKTRGQQVTLSCSPISGHRSVSWYQQTPGQGLQFLFEYFSETQRNKGNFPGRFSGRQFSNSRSEMNVSTLELGDSALYLCASSLDGGRATEQYFGPGTRLTVT.

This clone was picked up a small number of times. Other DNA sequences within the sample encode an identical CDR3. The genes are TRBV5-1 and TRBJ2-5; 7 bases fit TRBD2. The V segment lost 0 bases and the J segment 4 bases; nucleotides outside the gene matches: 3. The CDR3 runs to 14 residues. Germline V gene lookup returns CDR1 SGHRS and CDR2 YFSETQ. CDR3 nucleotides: TGCGCCAGCAGCTTGGCGGGAGGAGGAGAGACCCAGTACTTC. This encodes CASSLAGGGETQYF.

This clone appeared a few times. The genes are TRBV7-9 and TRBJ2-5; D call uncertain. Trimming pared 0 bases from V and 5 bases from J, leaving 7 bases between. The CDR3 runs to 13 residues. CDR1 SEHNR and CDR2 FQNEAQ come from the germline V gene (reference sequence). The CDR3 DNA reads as TGTGCCAGCAGCTTAGCTTCCTCGGAGACCCAGTACTTC. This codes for CASSLASSETQYF.

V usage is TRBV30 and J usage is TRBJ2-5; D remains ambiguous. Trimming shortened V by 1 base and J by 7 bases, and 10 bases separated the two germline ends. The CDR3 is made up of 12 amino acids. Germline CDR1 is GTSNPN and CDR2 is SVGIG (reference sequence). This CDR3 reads CAWSAPDGTQYF. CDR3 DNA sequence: TGTGCCTGGAGTGCCCCCGACGGGACCCAGTACTTC. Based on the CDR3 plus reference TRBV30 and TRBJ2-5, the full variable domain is SQTIHQWPATLVQPVGSPLSLECTVEGTSNPNLYWYRQAAGRGLQLLFYSVGIGQISSEVPQNLSASRPQDRQFILSSKKLLLSDSGFYLCAWSAPDGTQYFGPGTRLLVL.

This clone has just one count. The CDR3 sequence: CASSLDRLASSSYNEQFF. For the CDR3, the DNA is TGTGCCAGCAGCTTAGATCGGCTAGCCAGTAGCTCCTACAATGAGCAGTTCTTC. The chain combines TRBV11-2 with TRBJ2-1; weak D call: TRBD2 (5 bases). The V end lost 0 bases, the J end lost 0 bases, and 15 bases lay between the germline ends. There are 18 residues in the CDR3. The germline CDR1 and CDR2 sequences are SGHAT and FQNNGV.

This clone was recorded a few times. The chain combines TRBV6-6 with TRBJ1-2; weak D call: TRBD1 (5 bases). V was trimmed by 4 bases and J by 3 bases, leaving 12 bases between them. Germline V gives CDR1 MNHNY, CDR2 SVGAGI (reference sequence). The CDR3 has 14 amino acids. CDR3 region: CASSLGASDYGYTF. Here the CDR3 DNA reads TGTGCCAGCAGTTTAGGGGCGAGCGACTATGGCTACACCTTC.

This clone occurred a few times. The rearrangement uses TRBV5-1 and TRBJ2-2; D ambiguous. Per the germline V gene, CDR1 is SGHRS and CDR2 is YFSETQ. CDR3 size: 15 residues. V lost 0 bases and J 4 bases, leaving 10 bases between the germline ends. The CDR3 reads CASSLASPSTGELFF. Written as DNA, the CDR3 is TGCGCCAGCAGCTTGGCCAGTCCCTCCACCGGGGAGCTGTTTTTT.

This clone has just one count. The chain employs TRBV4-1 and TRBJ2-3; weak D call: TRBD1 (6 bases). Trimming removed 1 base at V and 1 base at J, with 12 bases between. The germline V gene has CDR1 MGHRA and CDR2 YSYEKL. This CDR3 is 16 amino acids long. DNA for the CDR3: TGCGCCAGCAGCCAAGGCCCGGGACAAGGCACAGATACGCAGTATTTT. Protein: CASSQGPGQGTDTQYF.

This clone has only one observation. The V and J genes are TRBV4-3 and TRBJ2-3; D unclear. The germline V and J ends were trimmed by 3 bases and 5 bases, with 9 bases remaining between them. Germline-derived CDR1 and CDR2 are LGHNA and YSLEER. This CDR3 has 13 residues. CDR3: CASSQALVDTQYF. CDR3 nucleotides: TGCGCCAGCAGCCAGGCCTTGGTAGATACGCAGTATTTT.

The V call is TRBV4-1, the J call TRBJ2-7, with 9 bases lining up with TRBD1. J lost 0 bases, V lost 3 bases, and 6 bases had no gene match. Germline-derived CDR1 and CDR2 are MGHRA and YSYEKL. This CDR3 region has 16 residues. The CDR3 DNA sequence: TGCGCCAGCAGCCACACCACAGGGGGCTTCTCCTACGAGCAGTACTTC. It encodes CASSHTTGGFSYEQYF.

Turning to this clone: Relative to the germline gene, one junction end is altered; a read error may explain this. CDR3 loop: CASREQGIYDF. DNA of the CDR3: TGTGCCAGCAGAGAACAGGGGATATATGACTTT. The chain carries TRBV7-2 and TRBJ1-5, with TRBD1 matching 7 bases. The V gene's germline CDR1 is SGHTA and CDR2 FQGNSA. The CDR3 extends over 11 amino acids.